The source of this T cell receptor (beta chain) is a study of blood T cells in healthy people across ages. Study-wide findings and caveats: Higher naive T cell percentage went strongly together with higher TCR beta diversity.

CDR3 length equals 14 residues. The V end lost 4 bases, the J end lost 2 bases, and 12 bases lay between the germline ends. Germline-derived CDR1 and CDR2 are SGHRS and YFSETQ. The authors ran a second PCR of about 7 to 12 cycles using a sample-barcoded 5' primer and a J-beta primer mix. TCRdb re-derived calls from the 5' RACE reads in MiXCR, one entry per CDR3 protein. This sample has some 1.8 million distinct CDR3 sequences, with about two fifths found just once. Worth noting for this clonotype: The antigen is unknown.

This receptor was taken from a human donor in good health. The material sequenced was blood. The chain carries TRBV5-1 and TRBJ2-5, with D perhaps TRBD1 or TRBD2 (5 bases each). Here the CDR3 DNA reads TGCGCCAGCAGCCTCCGGGACCTACAAGAGACCCAGTACTTC. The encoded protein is CASSLRDLQETQYF.